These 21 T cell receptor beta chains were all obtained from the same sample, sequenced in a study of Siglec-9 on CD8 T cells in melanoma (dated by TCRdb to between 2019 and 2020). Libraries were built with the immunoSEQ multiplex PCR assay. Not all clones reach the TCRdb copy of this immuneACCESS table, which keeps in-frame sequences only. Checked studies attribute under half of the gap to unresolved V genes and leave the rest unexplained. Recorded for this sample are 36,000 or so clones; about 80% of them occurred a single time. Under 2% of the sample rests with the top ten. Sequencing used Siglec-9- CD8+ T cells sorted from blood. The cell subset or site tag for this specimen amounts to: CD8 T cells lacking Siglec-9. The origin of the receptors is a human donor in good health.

The CDR3 bases are TGTGCCAGCAGCTTCAGCGGGAGTAGGCCAGATACGCAGTATTTT. It encodes CASSFSGSRPDTQYF. The V call is TRBV11-2, the J call TRBJ2-3, with 8 bases fitting TRBD2. V gave up 3 bases and J gave up 4 bases; unmatched junction bases: 6. This CDR3 region has 15 residues. Germline loops: CDR1 SGHAT, CDR2 FQNNGV.

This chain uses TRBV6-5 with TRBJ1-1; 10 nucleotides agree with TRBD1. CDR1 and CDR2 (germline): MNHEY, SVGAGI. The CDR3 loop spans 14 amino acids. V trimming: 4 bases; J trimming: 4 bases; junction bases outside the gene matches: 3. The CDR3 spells CASSSGQGFTEAFF. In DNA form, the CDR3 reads TGTGCCAGCAGTTCGGGACAGGGGTTCACTGAAGCTTTCTTT.

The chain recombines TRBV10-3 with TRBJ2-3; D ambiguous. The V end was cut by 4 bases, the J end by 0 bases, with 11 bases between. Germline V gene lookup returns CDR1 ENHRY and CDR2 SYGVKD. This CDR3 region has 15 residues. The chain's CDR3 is CAISGHVASTDTQYF. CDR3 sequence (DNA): TGTGCCATCAGTGGGCACGTAGCTAGCACAGATACGCAGTATTTT.

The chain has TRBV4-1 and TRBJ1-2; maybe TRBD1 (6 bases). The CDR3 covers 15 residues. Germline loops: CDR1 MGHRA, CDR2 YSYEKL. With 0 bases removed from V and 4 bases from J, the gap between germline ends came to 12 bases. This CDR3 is CASSQDRGGSYGYTF. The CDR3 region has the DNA TGCGCCAGCAGCCAAGATAGGGGGGGCAGCTATGGCTACACCTTC.

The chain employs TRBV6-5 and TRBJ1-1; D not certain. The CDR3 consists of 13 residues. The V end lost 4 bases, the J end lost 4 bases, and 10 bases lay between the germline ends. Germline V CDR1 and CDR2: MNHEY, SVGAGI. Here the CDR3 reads CASSLMGSTEAFF. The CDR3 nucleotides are TGTGCCAGCAGTTTGATGGGGAGCACTGAAGCTTTCTTT.

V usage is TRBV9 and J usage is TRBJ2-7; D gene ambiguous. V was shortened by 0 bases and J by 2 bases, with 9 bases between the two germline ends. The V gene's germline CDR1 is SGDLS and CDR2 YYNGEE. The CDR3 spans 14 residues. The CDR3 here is CASSVGDGAYEQYF. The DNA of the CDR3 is TGTGCCAGCAGCGTAGGTGACGGAGCCTACGAGCAGTACTTC.

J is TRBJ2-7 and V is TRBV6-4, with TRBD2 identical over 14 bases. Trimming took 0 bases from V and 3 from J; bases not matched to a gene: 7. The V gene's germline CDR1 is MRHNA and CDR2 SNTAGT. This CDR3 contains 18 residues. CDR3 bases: TGTGCCAGCAGTGACTCCCCGGGACTAGCGGGAGTCCTCTACGAGCAGTACTTC. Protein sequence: CASSDSPGLAGVLYEQYF.

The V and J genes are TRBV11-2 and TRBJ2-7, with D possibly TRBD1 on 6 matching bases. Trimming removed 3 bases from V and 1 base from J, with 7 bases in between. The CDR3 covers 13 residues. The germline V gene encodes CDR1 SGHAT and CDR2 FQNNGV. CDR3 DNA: TGTGCCAGCAGCTTGGGGGCGTCCTACGAGCAGTACTTC. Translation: CASSLGASYEQYF. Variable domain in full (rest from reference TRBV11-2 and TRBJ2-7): EAGVAQSPRYKIIEKRQSVAFWCNPISGHATLYWYQQILGQGPKLLIQFQNNGVVDDSQLPKDRFSAERLKGVDSTLKIQPAKLEDSAVYLCASSLGASYEQYFGPGTRLTVT.

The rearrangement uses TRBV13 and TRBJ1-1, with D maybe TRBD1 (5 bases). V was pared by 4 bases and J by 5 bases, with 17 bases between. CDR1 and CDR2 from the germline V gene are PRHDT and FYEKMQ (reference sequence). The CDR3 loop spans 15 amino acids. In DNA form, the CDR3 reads TGTGCCAGCAGCTCCCAAGGGGCCCGGGGTACTGAAGCTTTCTTT. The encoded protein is CASSSQGARGTEAFF. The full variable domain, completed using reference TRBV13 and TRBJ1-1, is AAGVIQSPRHLIKEKRETATLKCYPIPRHDTVYWYQQGPGQDPQFLISFYEKMQSDKGSIPDRFSAQQFSDYHSELNMSSLELGDSALYFCASSSQGARGTEAFFGQGTRLTVV.

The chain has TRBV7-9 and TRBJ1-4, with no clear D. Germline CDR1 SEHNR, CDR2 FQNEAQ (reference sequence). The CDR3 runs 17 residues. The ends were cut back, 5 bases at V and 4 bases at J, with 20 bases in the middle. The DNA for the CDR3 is TGTGCCAGCAGCCCCCGCTCGATAGAGACTCTTAATGAAAAACTGTTTTTT. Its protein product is CASSPRSIETLNEKLFF. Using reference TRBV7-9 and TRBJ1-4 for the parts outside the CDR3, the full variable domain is DTGVSQNPRHKITKRGQNVTFRCDPISEHNRLYWYRQTLGQGPEFLTYFQNEAQLEKSRLLSDRFSAERPKGSFSTLEIQRTEQGDSAMYLCASSPRSIETLNEKLFFGSGTQLSVL.

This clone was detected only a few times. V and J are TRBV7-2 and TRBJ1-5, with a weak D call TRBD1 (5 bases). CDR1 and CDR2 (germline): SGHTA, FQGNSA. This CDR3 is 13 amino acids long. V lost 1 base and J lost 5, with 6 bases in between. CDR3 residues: CASSLVGDQPQHF. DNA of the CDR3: TGTGCCAGCAGCTTAGTAGGGGATCAGCCCCAGCATTTT.

The DNA for the CDR3 is TGTGCCAGCAGCTTGAGGGTGGCAGAAGAGACCCAGTACTTC. Translated, it gives CASSLRVAEETQYF. V is TRBV11-1 and J is TRBJ2-5; maybe TRBD2 (5 bases). The CDR3 totals 14 residues. Germline V gene sequence: CDR1 SGHAT, CDR2 FQDESV (reference sequence). With 3 bases removed from V and 3 bases from J, the gap between germline ends came to 11 bases. Full variable domain (remainder filled in from reference TRBV11-1 and TRBJ2-5): EAEVAQSPRYKITEKSQAVAFWCDPISGHATLYWYRQILGQGPELLVQFQDESVVDDSQLPKDRFSAERLKGVDSTLKIQPAELGDSAMYLCASSLRVAEETQYFGPGTRLLVL.

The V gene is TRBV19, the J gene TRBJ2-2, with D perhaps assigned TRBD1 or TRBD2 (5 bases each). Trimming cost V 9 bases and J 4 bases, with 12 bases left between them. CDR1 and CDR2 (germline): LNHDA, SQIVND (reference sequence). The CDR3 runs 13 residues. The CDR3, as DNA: TGTGCCAGCTCTTACGGGGCCACCGGGGAGCTGTTTTTT. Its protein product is CASSYGATGELFF.

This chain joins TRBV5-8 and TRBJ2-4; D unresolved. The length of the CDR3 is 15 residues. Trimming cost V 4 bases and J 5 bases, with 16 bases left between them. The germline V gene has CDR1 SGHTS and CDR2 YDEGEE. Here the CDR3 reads CASSPSVLEENIQYF. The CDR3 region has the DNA TGTGCCAGCAGCCCGTCGGTCCTCGAGGAAAACATTCAGTACTTC.

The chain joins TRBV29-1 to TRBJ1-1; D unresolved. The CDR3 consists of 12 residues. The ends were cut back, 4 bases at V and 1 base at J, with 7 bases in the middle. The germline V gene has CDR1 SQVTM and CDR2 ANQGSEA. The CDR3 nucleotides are TGCAGCGTTGTCGGCGGGAACACTGAAGCTTTCTTT. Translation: CSVVGGNTEAFF.

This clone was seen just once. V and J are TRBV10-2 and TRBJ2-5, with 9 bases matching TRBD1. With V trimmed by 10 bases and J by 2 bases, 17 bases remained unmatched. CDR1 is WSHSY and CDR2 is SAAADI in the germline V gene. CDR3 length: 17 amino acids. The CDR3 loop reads CATSTPGTGHLQETQYF. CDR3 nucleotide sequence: TGCGCCACCTCGACCCCCGGGACAGGGCACCTTCAAGAGACCCAGTACTTC.

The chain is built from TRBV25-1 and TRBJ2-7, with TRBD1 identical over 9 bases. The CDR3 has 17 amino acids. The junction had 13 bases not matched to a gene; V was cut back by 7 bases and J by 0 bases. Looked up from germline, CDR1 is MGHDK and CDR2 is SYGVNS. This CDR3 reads CASINWDRDSSSYEQYF. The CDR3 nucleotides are TGTGCCAGCATTAACTGGGACAGGGATTCCTCCTCCTACGAGCAGTACTTC.

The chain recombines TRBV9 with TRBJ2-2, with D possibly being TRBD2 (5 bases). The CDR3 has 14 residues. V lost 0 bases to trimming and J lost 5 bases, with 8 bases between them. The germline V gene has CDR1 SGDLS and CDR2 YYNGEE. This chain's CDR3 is CASSVERGTGELFF. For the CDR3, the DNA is TGTGCCAGCAGCGTAGAACGGGGAACCGGGGAGCTGTTTTTT.

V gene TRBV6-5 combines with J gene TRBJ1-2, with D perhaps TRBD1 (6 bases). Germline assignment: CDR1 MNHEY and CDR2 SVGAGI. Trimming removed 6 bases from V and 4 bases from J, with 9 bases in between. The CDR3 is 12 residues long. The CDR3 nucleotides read TGTGCCAGCAGCACAGGGTTCTATGGCTACACCTTC. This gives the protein CASSTGFYGYTF.

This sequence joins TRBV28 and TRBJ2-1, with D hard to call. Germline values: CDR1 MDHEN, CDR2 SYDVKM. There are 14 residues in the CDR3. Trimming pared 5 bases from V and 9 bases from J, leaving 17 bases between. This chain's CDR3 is CASSTTWRDGEQFF. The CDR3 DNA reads TGTGCCAGCAGTACTACCTGGAGAGACGGTGAGCAGTTCTTC.

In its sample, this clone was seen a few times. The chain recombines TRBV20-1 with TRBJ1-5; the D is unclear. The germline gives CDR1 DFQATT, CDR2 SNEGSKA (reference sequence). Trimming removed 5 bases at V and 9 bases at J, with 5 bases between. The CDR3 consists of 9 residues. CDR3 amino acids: CSAGSPQHF. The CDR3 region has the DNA TGCAGTGCTGGGTCGCCCCAGCATTTT.